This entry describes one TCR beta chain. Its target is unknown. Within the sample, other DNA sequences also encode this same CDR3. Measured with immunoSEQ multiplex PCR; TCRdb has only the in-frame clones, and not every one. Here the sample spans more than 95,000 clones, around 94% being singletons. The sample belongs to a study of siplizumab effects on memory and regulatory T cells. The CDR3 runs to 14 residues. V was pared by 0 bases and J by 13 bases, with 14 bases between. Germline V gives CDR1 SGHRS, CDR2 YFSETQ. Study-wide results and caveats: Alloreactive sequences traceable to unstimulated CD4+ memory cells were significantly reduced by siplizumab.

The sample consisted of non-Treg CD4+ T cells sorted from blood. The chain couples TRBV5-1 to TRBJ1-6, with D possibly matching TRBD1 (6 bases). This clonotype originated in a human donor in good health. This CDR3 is CASSLDREISPLHF. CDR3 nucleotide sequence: TGCGCCAGCAGCTTGGACAGGGAAATTTCGCCCCTCCACTTT.